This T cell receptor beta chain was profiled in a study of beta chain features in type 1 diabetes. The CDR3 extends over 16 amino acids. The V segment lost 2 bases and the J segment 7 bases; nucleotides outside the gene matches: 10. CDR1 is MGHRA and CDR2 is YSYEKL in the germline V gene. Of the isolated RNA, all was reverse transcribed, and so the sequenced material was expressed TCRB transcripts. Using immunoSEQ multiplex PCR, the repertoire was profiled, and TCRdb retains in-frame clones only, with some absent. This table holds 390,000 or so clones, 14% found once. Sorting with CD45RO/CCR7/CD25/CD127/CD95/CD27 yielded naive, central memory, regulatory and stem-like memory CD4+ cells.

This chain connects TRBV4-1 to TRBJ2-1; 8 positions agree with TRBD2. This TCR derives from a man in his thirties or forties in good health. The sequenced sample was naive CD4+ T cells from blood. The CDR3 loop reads CASSQTTSGLSNEQFF. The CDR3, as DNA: TGCGCCAGCAGCCAAACCACTAGCGGCTTGAGTAATGAGCAGTTCTTC.